Presented here are 21 T cell receptor beta chains from one specimen sequenced in a study of T cell responses to AZD1222 COVID-19 vaccine. Assay used: immunoSEQ multiplex PCR; TCRdb lists only in-frame clones, some missing. The data hold 130,000 to 150,000 clones, with more than 70% observed a single time. Sequences were derived from peripheral blood, sampled on day 0 of AZD1222 vaccination. These receptors originate from an adult in good health.

This chain links TRBV7-2 with TRBJ2-7; 9 bases match TRBD2. This CDR3 region has 14 residues. Germline V gene sequence: CDR1 SGHTA, CDR2 FQGNSA. The V gene end was trimmed by 7 bases and the J gene end by 0 bases; junction bases not matched to a gene: 4. CDR3 DNA sequence: TGTGCCAGCACCCCGGGACTAGCCTCCTACGAGCAGTACTTC. Its protein is CASTPGLASYEQYF.

The chain joins TRBV9 to TRBJ2-1, with 11 positions matching TRBD2. From germline, CDR1 is SGDLS and CDR2 YYNGEE. V gave up 0 bases and J gave up 6 bases; unmatched junction bases: 5. This CDR3 is 16 amino acids long. The DNA for the CDR3 is TGTGCCAGCAGCGTAGGGTCTAGCGGGGGGTTCAATGAGCAGTTCTTC. This sequence encodes CASSVGSSGGFNEQFF.

This clone appeared a single time. J is TRBJ2-1 and V is TRBV5-1; D may be TRBD1 (6 bases). Germline CDR1 and CDR2: SGHRS and YFSETQ. Trimming cost V 2 bases and J 0 bases, with 9 bases left between them. The CDR3 contains 15 residues. This CDR3 is CASSFRGSSYNEQFF. The DNA for the CDR3 is TGCGCCAGCAGCTTTAGGGGGAGCTCCTACAATGAGCAGTTCTTC.

This chain connects TRBV5-6 to TRBJ2-1, with D possibly matching TRBD1 (6 bases). The V gene's germline CDR1 is SGHDT and CDR2 YYEEEE. The CDR3 length is 14 residues. The ends were cut back, 4 bases at V and 7 bases at J, with 15 bases in the middle. The DNA of the CDR3 is TGTGCCAGCAGCCGGGACATGCGTATGAATGAGCAGTTCTTC. Its protein is CASSRDMRMNEQFF.

V gene TRBV7-2 combines with J gene TRBJ2-7; 9 positions agree with TRBD1. V dropped 8 bases and J dropped 6; count of bases not matched to a gene: 11. CDR3 size: 14 residues. The germline V gene has CDR1 SGHTA and CDR2 FQGNSA. As DNA, the CDR3 is TGTGCCAGCTCACTAGGACAGGGGATCGGCGAGCAGTACTTC. Its translation: CASSLGQGIGEQYF.

The count of this clone is one. CDR3 sequence (DNA): TGTGCCAGTAGTGGCCCTACAGGGGGCTCCCAAGAGACCCAGTACTTC. Translated, it gives CASSGPTGGSQETQYF. The chain is built from TRBV19 and TRBJ2-5, with TRBD1 matching over 9 bases. Germline CDR1 and CDR2: LNHDA and SQIVND (reference sequence). Trimming took 5 bases from V and 1 from J; bases not matched to a gene: 8. The CDR3 sequence is 16 residues long.

The chain uses TRBV11-1 and TRBJ2-7; D possibly corresponds to TRBD1 (5 bases). CDR1 is SGHAT and CDR2 is FQDESV in the germline V gene (reference sequence). CDR3 length equals 13 residues. V was shortened by 2 bases and J by 5 bases, with 10 bases between the two germline ends. Here the CDR3 reads CASSLTPRDEQYF. CDR3 sequence (DNA): TGTGCCAGCAGCTTAACCCCCAGGGACGAGCAGTACTTC.

This clone was counted only a few times. The genes are TRBV11-3 and TRBJ1-6; D gene uncertain. The germline gives CDR1 SGHNT, CDR2 YENEEA. The germline V and J ends were trimmed by 3 bases and 12 bases, with 9 bases remaining between them. The CDR3 contains 12 residues. The CDR3 nucleotides are TGTGCCAGCAGCTTGAGCTCGGGACCCCTCCACTTT. Its protein product is CASSLSSGPLHF. The complete variable domain, with remaining parts taken from reference TRBV11-3 and TRBJ1-6, reads EAGVVQSPRYKIIEKKQPVAFWCNPISGHNTLYWYLQNLGQGPELLIRYENEEAVDDSQLPKDRFSAERLKGVDSTLKIQPAELGDSAVYLCASSLSSGPLHFGNGTRLTVT.

The chain couples TRBV18 to TRBJ2-2; tentatively, D is TRBD1 (6 bases). Looked up from germline, CDR1 is KGHSH and CDR2 is LQKENI. The ends were cut back, 2 bases at V and 1 base at J, with 8 bases in the middle. The CDR3 covers 15 residues. The CDR3 DNA sequence: TGTGCCAGCTCACCAGGACAGATGAACACCGGGGAGCTGTTTTTT. Translated: CASSPGQMNTGELFF.

Concerning this clone itself: Other DNA sequences in the sample encode the same CDR3. The V call is TRBV9, the J call TRBJ2-3; D unclear. Germline loops: CDR1 SGDLS, CDR2 YYNGEE. Trimming removed 0 bases from V and 4 bases from J, with 3 bases in between. This CDR3 region has 12 residues. The DNA of the CDR3 is TGTGCCAGCAGCGTAGTGGCAGATACGCAGTATTTT. Translation: CASSVVADTQYF.

The rearrangement links TRBV4-1 to TRBJ2-6; D is unclear. The CDR3 is 16 residues long. V shed 1 base and J shed 2 bases, with 9 bases lying between them. Germline assignment: CDR1 MGHRA and CDR2 YSYEKL. CDR3 in DNA: TGCGCCAGCAGCCAAGCCCCAGTGACTGGGGCCAACGTCCTGACTTTC. Translating gives CASSQAPVTGANVLTF.

The rearrangement joins TRBV6-5 to TRBJ2-1, with no clear D. Germline CDR1 reads MNHEY; CDR2 reads SVGAGI. This CDR3 has 12 residues. Between the trimmed V and J ends, which lost 6 bases and 6 bases, there was a span of 9 bases. The CDR3 nucleotides are TGTGCCAGCAGCGGGTTGGGCAATGAGCAGTTCTTC. It yields the protein CASSGLGNEQFF.

The chain combines TRBV7-2 with TRBJ2-5, with TRBD2 as a possible D gene (7 bases). V dropped 2 bases and J dropped 2 bases, with 9 bases sitting between them. The CDR3 extends over 14 amino acids. The germline V gene encodes CDR1 SGHTA and CDR2 FQGNSA. The CDR3, as DNA: TGTGCCAGCAGCTTACGGGGGGCGCAAGAGACCCAGTACTTC. Amino acid sequence: CASSLRGAQETQYF.

This CDR3 is CASRRTGGRLLNEQFF. CDR3 in DNA: TGTGCCAGCAGACGGACAGGGGGCAGGCTTCTAAATGAGCAGTTCTTC. The chain has TRBV27 and TRBJ2-1; 11 nucleotides match TRBD1. This CDR3 is built from 16 residues. The junction had 11 bases not matched to a gene; V was cut back by 6 bases and J by 7 bases. Germline-derived CDR1 and CDR2 are MNHEY and SMNVEV (reference sequence).

This clone has a single count. CDR3 in DNA: TGTGCCAGCAGCCTTGCCGGGACGGAAGCTAACTATGGCTACACCTTC. Translating it yields CASSLAGTEANYGYTF. The V call is TRBV11-1, the J call TRBJ1-2; a weak D match, TRBD1 (5 bases). This CDR3 is built from 16 residues. Germline V gene lookup returns CDR1 SGHAT and CDR2 FQDESV (reference sequence). The V end lost 5 bases, the J end lost 0 bases, and 16 bases lay between the germline ends.

The chain couples TRBV18 to TRBJ1-3; D is ambiguous. V lost 3 bases and J lost 0, with 12 bases in between. This CDR3 has 16 amino acids. The germline gives CDR1 KGHSH, CDR2 LQKENI. The CDR3 loop is CASSPLSRDSGNTIYF. The DNA of the CDR3 is TGTGCCAGCTCACCTTTAAGTAGAGACTCTGGAAACACCATATATTTT.

This sequence joins TRBV5-1 and TRBJ2-1; perhaps TRBD1 as D (6 bases). The CDR3 consists of 16 residues. CDR1 and CDR2 from the germline V gene are SGHRS and YFSETQ. V was shortened by 2 bases and J by 1 base, with 13 bases between the two germline ends. The CDR3 spells CASSLGQSRSYNEQFF. CDR3 sequence (DNA): TGCGCCAGCAGCTTAGGACAGTCTAGATCCTACAATGAGCAGTTCTTC.

The chain joins TRBV5-1 to TRBJ2-1; 13 nucleotides line up with TRBD2. The ends lost 0 bases at V and 5 bases at J; junction bases unmatched: 2. The CDR3 extends over 16 amino acids. Per the germline V gene, CDR1 is SGHRS and CDR2 is YFSETQ. The CDR3 loop is CASSLAGLAGNNEQFF. CDR3 DNA: TGCGCCAGCAGCTTGGCGGGACTAGCGGGGAACAATGAGCAGTTCTTC.

The chain is built from TRBV29-1 and TRBJ1-1; weak D call: TRBD1 (6 bases). CDR3 length: 11 amino acids. With 7 bases removed from V and 5 bases from J, the gap between germline ends came to 11 bases. Per germline, CDR1 SQVTM and CDR2 ANQGSEA. The CDR3 DNA sequence: TGCAGCGGTGTGAGGGGGACTGAAGCTTTCTTT. The encoded protein is CSGVRGTEAFF. The variable domain in full, completed from reference TRBV29-1 and TRBJ1-1, reads SAVISQKPSRDICQRGTSLTIQCQVDSQVTMMFWYRQQPGQSLTLIATANQGSEATYESGFVIDKFPISRPNLTFSTLTVSNMSPEDSSIYLCSGVRGTEAFFGQGTRLTVV.

This chain links TRBV4-1 with TRBJ1-1; tentative D call: TRBD1 (5 bases). The CDR3 consists of 13 residues. Deletions cut 5 bases from V and 10 bases from J, with 17 bases between. Per germline, CDR1 MGHRA and CDR2 YSYEKL. CDR3 coding DNA: TGCGCCAGCAGCGGCTTCACGGGGACGGCAGCTTTCTTT. Translation: CASSGFTGTAAFF.

V is TRBV18 and J is TRBJ1-2, with D possibly matching TRBD1 (5 bases). V was clipped by 0 bases and J by 8 bases, with 13 bases between them. Germline assignment: CDR1 KGHSH and CDR2 LQKENI. The CDR3 spans 14 residues. CDR3 amino acids: CASSPPGRARGYTF. The DNA for the CDR3 is TGTGCCAGCTCACCACCGGGGCGTGCGAGAGGCTACACCTTC.